What follows are 27 T cell receptor beta chains derived from one specimen sequenced in a study of blood T cell repertoires in COVID-19. Profiling relied on immunoSEQ multiplex PCR, and the TCRdb table lists in-frame clones only, not all of them. The table has over 250,000 clones, roughly 89% seen once. The sequenced material came from PBMCs or T cells enriched from blood (not recorded which). The source of these receptors is a woman between 55 and 75 years old who had recovered from COVID-19.

V gene TRBV28 combines with J gene TRBJ1-1; unclear D gene. CDR1 is MDHEN and CDR2 is SYDVKM in the germline V gene. This CDR3 region has 15 residues. The V end was cut by 4 bases, the J end by 0 bases, with 12 bases between. This CDR3 reads CASSSSGSLNTEAFF. CDR3 coding DNA: TGTGCCAGCAGTTCCTCAGGTTCCCTGAACACTGAAGCTTTCTTT. The entire variable domain, with the rest obtained from reference TRBV28 and TRBJ1-1, is as follows: DVKVTQSSRYLVKRTGEKVFLECVQDMDHENMFWYRQDPGLGLRLIYFSYDVKMKEKGDIPEGYSVSREKKERFSLILESASTNQTSMYLCASSSSGSLNTEAFFGQGTRLTVV.

This rearrangement joins TRBV11-3 to TRBJ2-2, with TRBD2 matching over 7 bases. This CDR3 region has 18 residues. V dropped 5 bases and J dropped 2; count of bases not matched to a gene: 14. CDR1 and CDR2 (germline): SGHNT, YENEEA. The CDR3 protein is CASSLGPRLAVNTGELFF. Written as DNA, the CDR3 is TGTGCCAGCAGCCTAGGGCCCAGACTAGCCGTCAACACCGGGGAGCTGTTTTTT. Full variable domain (outside the CDR3, taken from reference TRBV11-3 and TRBJ2-2): EAGVVQSPRYKIIEKKQPVAFWCNPISGHNTLYWYLQNLGQGPELLIRYENEEAVDDSQLPKDRFSAERLKGVDSTLKIQPAELGDSAVYLCASSLGPRLAVNTGELFFGEGSRLTVL.

The V and J genes are TRBV28 and TRBJ1-6, with 7 bases matching TRBD1. CDR1 MDHEN and CDR2 SYDVKM come from the germline V gene. The CDR3 totals 15 residues. With V trimmed by 2 bases and J by 7 bases, 5 bases remained unmatched. CDR3: CASSLNRGWNSPLHF. DNA for the CDR3: TGTGCCAGCAGTTTAAACAGGGGTTGGAATTCACCCCTCCACTTT.

The chain combines TRBV5-6 with TRBJ2-7; 7 bases align to TRBD2. The junction had 5 bases not matched to a gene; V was cut back by 3 bases and J by 2 bases. Germline V lookup: CDR1 SGHDT, CDR2 YYEEEE. This CDR3 contains 14 residues. The CDR3 is CASSWGGKTYEQYF. The CDR3 DNA reads TGTGCCAGCAGCTGGGGGGGAAAGACCTACGAGCAGTACTTC.

The V gene is TRBV5-4, the J gene TRBJ1-5; D perhaps matches TRBD1 (6 bases). CDR1 and CDR2 (germline): SGHNT, YYREEE (reference sequence). Trimming pared 4 bases from V and 5 bases from J, leaving 13 bases between. The length of the CDR3 is 14 residues. CDR3 loop: CASSKQGTDQPQHF. In DNA, the CDR3 is TGTGCCAGCAGCAAACAGGGAACGGATCAGCCCCAGCATTTT.

The chain joins TRBV7-3 to TRBJ1-1; the match to TRBD1 covers 7 bases. The V gene end was trimmed by 3 bases and the J gene end by 4 bases; junction bases not matched to a gene: 14. This CDR3 region has 17 residues. Germline V gene data show CDR1 as SGHTA and CDR2 as FQGTGA. As DNA, the CDR3 is TGTGCCAGCAGCTTGAGGGGGACGGAGGGGGCAAGCACTGAAGCTTTCTTT. Translation: CASSLRGTEGASTEAFF.

The chain combines TRBV19 with TRBJ1-5; D is ambiguous. The germline V gene has CDR1 LNHDA and CDR2 SQIVND (reference sequence). Trimming took off 2 bases at V and 3 bases at J, with 11 bases between the two ends. The CDR3 consists of 15 residues. CDR3 sequence: CASSIILAFNQPQHF. Here the CDR3 DNA reads TGTGCCAGTAGTATAATATTGGCCTTCAATCAGCCCCAGCATTTT.

J is TRBJ2-3 and V is TRBV27; 8 bases match TRBD1. CDR1 and CDR2 (germline): MNHEY, SMNVEV (reference sequence). The CDR3 is made up of 15 amino acids. With V trimmed by 8 bases and J by 3 bases, 10 bases remained unmatched. This CDR3 reads CASPRTGKVTDTQYF. As DNA, the CDR3 is TGTGCCAGCCCCAGGACAGGGAAGGTTACAGATACGCAGTATTTT.

This clone was observed a few times. The rearrangement uses TRBV3-1 (or the pseudogene TRBV3-2) and TRBJ1-2; 10 nucleotides align to TRBD1. Germline values: CDR1 LGHDT, CDR2 YNNKEL (reference sequence). The length of the CDR3 is 13 residues. V shed 4 bases, J shed 8 bases, and the junction held 4 bases outside the gene matches. The CDR3 reads CASSPGQGIGYTF. CDR3 DNA: TGTGCCAGCAGCCCGGGACAGGGGATCGGCTACACCTTC.

The chain is built from TRBV28 and TRBJ1-2, with a weak D call TRBD1 (5 bases). V was shortened by 8 bases and J by 0 bases, with 16 bases between the two germline ends. This CDR3 contains 15 residues. Germline V gene lookup returns CDR1 MDHEN and CDR2 SYDVKM. CDR3 amino acids: CASGTGRPSNYGYTF. In DNA, the CDR3 is TGTGCCAGCGGAACAGGCCGTCCCTCTAACTATGGCTACACCTTC.

By share, this clone counts as medium-sized. The chain employs TRBV4-1 and TRBJ2-5, with D tentatively TRBD2 (5 bases). The CDR3 is made up of 16 amino acids. Germline V gene lookup returns CDR1 MGHRA and CDR2 YSYEKL. Trimming took 4 bases from V and 5 from J, leaving 20 bases between them. DNA for the CDR3: TGCGCCAGCAGCCCGTCTTTGTTTGCGGGCCGGGAGACCCAGTACTTC. It codes for CASSPSLFAGRETQYF.

This chain connects TRBV19 to TRBJ2-7; 11 bases agree with TRBD2. The germline V gene encodes CDR1 LNHDA and CDR2 SQIVND (reference sequence). The CDR3 is 15 residues long. V lost 6 bases to trimming and J lost 1 base; unmatched junction nucleotides: 5. The CDR3 DNA follows: TGTGCCAGTAGCGAGCTAGCGGGGGGATCCTACGAGCAGTACTTC. Protein sequence: CASSELAGGSYEQYF.

This chain connects TRBV3-1 (or the pseudogene TRBV3-2) to TRBJ2-7; maybe TRBD2 (5 bases). Germline CDR1 is LGHDT and CDR2 is YNNKEL (reference sequence). V was pared by 4 bases and J by 3 bases, with 22 bases between. The CDR3 runs 17 residues. CDR3 sequence: CASSPSDRGSWGYEQYF. CDR3 bases: TGTGCCAGCAGCCCATCGGACCGAGGGAGCTGGGGCTACGAGCAGTACTTC.

This sequence joins TRBV9 and TRBJ2-7; 8 positions agree with TRBD2. The CDR3 length is 15 residues. Germline loops: CDR1 SGDLS, CDR2 YYNGEE. The J segment lost 2 bases and the V segment lost 0 bases, leaving 4 bases of the junction unmatched. The CDR3 nucleotides are TGTGCCAGCAGCGTAGCTACGGGACTAGCCTACGAGCAGTACTTC. The encoded protein is CASSVATGLAYEQYF.

Concerning this clone itself: Distinct nucleotide sequences in the sample also encode this CDR3. This chain uses TRBV5-1 with TRBJ2-7; TRBD2 agrees at 8 bases. In germline, CDR1 is SGHRS, CDR2 YFSETQ. The V segment lost 2 bases and the J segment 3 bases; nucleotides outside the gene matches: 7. The CDR3 length is 15 residues. Written as DNA, the CDR3 is TGCGCCAGCAGCTTAGGGCTAGCGGGCAACTACGAGCAGTACTTC. Translating gives CASSLGLAGNYEQYF.

Details on this clone: A much larger clone lies one base from this, so it may be a read error. This chain links TRBV7-3 with TRBJ2-2, with 8 bases that match TRBD1. Germline CDR1 SGHTA, CDR2 FQGTGA. With V trimmed by 5 bases and J by 1 base, 3 bases remained unmatched. This CDR3 spans 15 amino acids. The CDR3: CASSIGTGNTGELFF. The CDR3 DNA is TGTGCCAGCAGCATAGGGACAGGGAACACCGGGGAGCTGTTTTTT.

This chain joins TRBV28 and TRBJ1-5; 7 positions agree with TRBD1. Per germline, CDR1 MDHEN and CDR2 SYDVKM. CDR3 length: 14 amino acids. The V segment lost 6 bases and the J segment 7 bases; nucleotides outside the gene matches: 9. For the CDR3, the DNA is TGTGCCAGCAGCTCCGGACAGGAATTCCAGCCCCAGCATTTT. Its translation: CASSSGQEFQPQHF.

The V call is TRBV19, the J call TRBJ2-5; TRBD2 is a possible D gene (7 bases). CDR3 size: 16 residues. Germline lookup yields CDR1 LNHDA and CDR2 SQIVND (reference sequence). V gave up 6 bases and J gave up 0 bases, with 17 bases separating them. The CDR3 protein is CASRPRGASNQETQYF. The CDR3 DNA is TGTGCCAGTAGACCTCGGGGGGCATCTAACCAAGAGACCCAGTACTTC.

The V call is TRBV2, the J call TRBJ2-3; no clear D. CDR1 and CDR2 (germline): SNHLY, FYNNEI. The CDR3 spans 15 residues. V lost 2 bases and J 2 bases, leaving 11 bases between the germline ends. CDR3 sequence reads: CASSELGYNTDTQYF. For the CDR3, the DNA is TGTGCCAGCAGTGAATTGGGCTACAACACAGATACGCAGTATTTT.

Worth noting for this clone: Other DNA variants within this sample encode the same CDR3. The chain uses TRBV3-1 (or the pseudogene TRBV3-2) and TRBJ1-6; unclear D gene. CDR3 size: 12 residues. Trimming cost V 1 base and J 8 bases, with 3 bases left between them. Germline V gene sequence: CDR1 LGHDT, CDR2 YNNKEL (reference sequence). Here the CDR3 DNA reads TGTGCCAGCAGCCAAGGCGATTCACCCCTCCACTTT. Its translation is CASSQGDSPLHF.

This clone was seen a few times. The chain carries TRBV9 and TRBJ1-2; a weak D match, TRBD1 (5 bases). In germline, CDR1 is SGDLS, CDR2 YYNGEE. The V and J ends lost 0 bases and 2 bases respectively, with 14 bases between them. The CDR3 consists of 16 residues. CDR3 region: CASSVGSGFGNYGYTF. The CDR3 region has the DNA TGTGCCAGCAGCGTAGGATCAGGGTTTGGGAACTATGGCTACACCTTC.

The chain links TRBV15 to TRBJ2-1, with 14 bases matching TRBD2. CDR1 and CDR2 (germline): LNHNV, YYDKDF (reference sequence). V lost 1 base to trimming and J lost 1 base; unmatched junction nucleotides: 9. The CDR3 is 20 amino acids. The chain's CDR3 is CATSRGLGLAGVISYNEQFF. The CDR3, as DNA: TGTGCCACCAGCAGAGGCTTGGGACTAGCGGGGGTAATTTCCTACAATGAGCAGTTCTTC.

The V and J genes are TRBV24-1 and TRBJ2-3; tentatively, D is TRBD1 (6 bases). V lost 6 bases and J lost 4, with 19 bases in between. CDR1 KGHDR and CDR2 SFDVKD come from the germline V gene. CDR3 size: 16 residues. The CDR3 DNA is TGTGCCACCAGTCAGTGGGGGACACAGGCTGCAGATACGCAGTATTTT. It is translated as CATSQWGTQAADTQYF.

V is TRBV18 and J is TRBJ2-5; D is unclear. The V end was cut by 6 bases, the J end by 2 bases, with 10 bases between. Germline CDR1 reads KGHSH; CDR2 reads LQKENI. CDR3 length: 13 residues. As DNA, the CDR3 is TGTGCCAGCTCCCTAGGAAATCAAGAGACCCAGTACTTC. It yields the protein CASSLGNQETQYF.

The V gene is TRBV28, the J gene TRBJ2-5, with a tentative D call TRBD1 (5 bases). Germline CDR1 MDHEN, CDR2 SYDVKM. V was shortened by 8 bases and J by 0 bases, with 10 bases between the two germline ends. This CDR3 contains 13 residues. Here the CDR3 DNA reads TGTGCCAGCTTACGACAGAACCAAGAGACCCAGTACTTC. As protein: CASLRQNQETQYF. Complete variable domain (other parts from reference TRBV28 and TRBJ2-5): DVKVTQSSRYLVKRTGEKVFLECVQDMDHENMFWYRQDPGLGLRLIYFSYDVKMKEKGDIPEGYSVSREKKERFSLILESASTNQTSMYLCASLRQNQETQYFGPGTRLLVL.

This chain uses TRBV7-8 with TRBJ1-3; D remains ambiguous. The CDR3 sequence is 16 residues long. The V gene lost 0 bases and the J gene lost 0 bases, with 9 bases spanning the gap. The germline V gene encodes CDR1 SGHVS and CDR2 FQNEAQ. The DNA of the CDR3 is TGTGCCAGCAGCTTAGCTGGACTGAGCTCTGGAAACACCATATATTTT. It encodes CASSLAGLSSGNTIYF. The whole variable domain, remainder taken from reference TRBV7-8 and TRBJ1-3, is GAGVSQSPRYKVAKRGQDVALRCDPISGHVSLFWYQQALGQGPEFLTYFQNEAQLDKSGLPSDRFFAERPEGSVSTLKIQRTQQEDSAVYLCASSLAGLSSGNTIYFGEGSWLTVV.

The chain couples TRBV9 to TRBJ2-1; 11 bases match TRBD2. V was pared by 3 bases and J by 11 bases, with 7 bases of the junction left unmatched. The CDR3 consists of 14 residues. Germline CDR1 is SGDLS and CDR2 is YYNGEE. The CDR3 DNA is TGTGCCAGCAGCGCGACTAGCGGGGTACATAAGCAGTTCTTC. Residues: CASSATSGVHKQFF.